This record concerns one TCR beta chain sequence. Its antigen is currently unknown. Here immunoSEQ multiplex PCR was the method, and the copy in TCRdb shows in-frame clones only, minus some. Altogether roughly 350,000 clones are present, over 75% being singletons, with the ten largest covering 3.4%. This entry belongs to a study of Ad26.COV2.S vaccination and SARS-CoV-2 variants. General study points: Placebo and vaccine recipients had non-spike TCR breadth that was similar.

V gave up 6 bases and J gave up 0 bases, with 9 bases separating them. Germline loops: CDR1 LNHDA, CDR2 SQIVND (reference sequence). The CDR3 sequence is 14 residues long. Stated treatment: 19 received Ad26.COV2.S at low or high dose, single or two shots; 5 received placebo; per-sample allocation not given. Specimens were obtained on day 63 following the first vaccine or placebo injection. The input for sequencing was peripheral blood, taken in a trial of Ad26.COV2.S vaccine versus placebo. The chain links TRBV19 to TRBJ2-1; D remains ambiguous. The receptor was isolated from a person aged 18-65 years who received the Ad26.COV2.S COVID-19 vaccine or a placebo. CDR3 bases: TGTGCCAGTAGAAATACAAGCTCCTACAATGAGCAGTTCTTC. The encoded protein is CASRNTSSYNEQFF.